The 26 T cell receptor beta chains in this list originate from one sample, sequenced in a study of response to subunit inactivated influenza vaccine. TCRdb recomputed calls from the RT-PCR reads with MiXCR, one row per CDR3 protein. This table has hundreds of thousands of distinct CDR3 sequences, roughly 8.2% appearing once. The sample in question was PBMCs from blood, obtained 23 to 25 months after vaccination. These receptors all come from a man between 50 and 69 years old who received an inactivated influenza vaccine.

This clonotype showed up just a few times. The chain combines TRBV11-1 with TRBJ2-2, with D perhaps TRBD2 (5 bases). Trimming shortened V by 1 base and J by 6 bases, and 18 bases separated the two germline ends. Germline assignment: CDR1 SGHAT and CDR2 FQDESV (reference sequence). CDR3 length: 17 amino acids. CDR3: CASSLESSLPLAGELFF. The CDR3 DNA reads TGTGCCAGCAGCTTAGAGTCTAGCCTCCCCCTGGCCGGGGAGCTGTTTTTT.

The J gene is TRBJ2-3, the V gene TRBV4-2; D ambiguous. This CDR3 is 13 amino acids long. The V end lost 0 bases, the J end lost 1 base, and 2 bases lay between the germline ends. Germline V gene data show CDR1 as LGHNA and CDR2 as YNFKEQ. CDR3 nucleotides: TGTGCCAGCAGCCAAGAAGGCACAGATACGCAGTATTTT. As protein: CASSQEGTDTQYF.

This clonotype was seen only a few times. The V gene is TRBV12-3 or TRBV12-4, the J gene TRBJ2-3, with 7 bases aligning to TRBD2. J was trimmed by 5 bases and V by 3 bases; bases with no gene match: 5. The CDR3 runs 14 residues. As DNA, the CDR3 is TGTGCCAGCAGTTTGTCTAGCGGTCTAGATACGCAGTATTTT. Protein product: CASSLSSGLDTQYF.

This chain links TRBV29-1 with TRBJ2-1; no clear D. This CDR3 comprises 12 residues. The germline V and J ends were trimmed by 7 bases and 4 bases, with 11 bases remaining between them. Germline CDR1 is SQVTM and CDR2 is ANQGSEA. This CDR3 reads CSANGQYNEQFF. Written as DNA, the CDR3 is TGCAGCGCAAACGGGCAATACAATGAGCAGTTCTTC.

There are a few counts of this clonotype. The V call is TRBV6-2 or TRBV6-3, the J call TRBJ2-3, with TRBD2 matching 11 bases. After removal of 6 bases from V and 0 bases from J, the junction contained 17 bases not matched to a gene. Germline V gene sequence: CDR1 MNHEY, CDR2 SVGEGT. The CDR3 covers 20 residues. CDR3 in amino acids: CASSRIAGGPEASSTDTQYF. CDR3 DNA sequence: TGTGCCAGCAGCAGAATAGCGGGAGGGCCCGAAGCTTCTAGCACAGATACGCAGTATTTT.

This clonotype came up a few times. This chain uses TRBV6-5 with TRBJ2-1; D is possibly TRBD2 (7 bases). The CDR3 covers 17 residues. The germline V and J ends were trimmed by 2 bases and 1 base, with 15 bases remaining between them. Germline lookup yields CDR1 MNHEY and CDR2 SVGAGI. Written as DNA, the CDR3 is TGTGCCAGCAGTTACGGGGGCGGGAGTGCTTCCTACAATGAGCAGTTCTTC. Its translation: CASSYGGGSASYNEQFF.

This clonotype came up many times. This sequence joins TRBV20-1 and TRBJ1-5; possible D gene TRBD1, 6 bases. This CDR3 comprises 12 residues. V lost 2 bases to trimming and J lost 7 bases, with 9 bases between them. The germline CDR1 and CDR2 sequences are DFQATT and SNEGSKA (reference sequence). The CDR3 nucleotides read TGCAGTGCTAGATCCGGACAGCAGCCCCAGCATTTT. Protein product: CSARSGQQPQHF.

This clonotype was observed at least ten times. The gene calls are TRBV12-3 or TRBV12-4 and TRBJ2-1; D is unclear. V was cut by 5 bases and J by 3 bases, with 20 bases left in between. CDR3 size: 17 residues. This CDR3 reads CASSPPEGNPRYNEQFF. The CDR3, as DNA: TGTGCCAGCAGTCCCCCGGAAGGGAATCCCCGCTACAATGAGCAGTTCTTC.

There are a few counts of this clonotype. The chain recombines TRBV2 with TRBJ2-7, with TRBD1 as a possible D gene (7 bases). Trimming left V 3 bases short and J 2 bases short, with 23 bases between. The CDR3 is 18 amino acids. CDR1 and CDR2 from the germline V gene are SNHLY and FYNNEI. The CDR3 region is CASSDLFAGTEVPYEQYF. The CDR3 nucleotides read TGTGCCAGCAGTGATTTGTTCGCGGGGACAGAAGTACCCTACGAGCAGTACTTC.

The rearrangement links TRBV3-1 to TRBJ2-7; 9 bases are a match to TRBD1. Germline-derived CDR1 and CDR2 are LGHDT and YNNKEL (reference sequence). V dropped 4 bases and J dropped 3; count of bases not matched to a gene: 4. This CDR3 has 14 residues. The CDR3 sequence: CASSRGTGYYEQYF. Here the CDR3 DNA reads TGTGCCAGCAGCCGCGGGACAGGGTACTACGAGCAGTACTTC.

This clonotype was seen at least ten times. This chain joins TRBV29-1 and TRBJ1-1, with D unclear. V dropped 2 bases and J dropped 1 base, with 8 bases sitting between them. Per germline, CDR1 SQVTM and CDR2 ANQGSEA. The CDR3 length is 13 residues. The CDR3 reads CSVEKEENTEAFF. CDR3 nucleotide sequence: TGCAGCGTTGAAAAGGAGGAGAACACTGAAGCTTTCTTT.

The table lists this clonotype with many counts. CDR3 sequence: CASSPRTSYNEQFF. The CDR3 region has the DNA TGTGCCAGCAGCCCGCGGACCTCCTACAATGAGCAGTTCTTC. The chain combines TRBV12-3 or TRBV12-4 with TRBJ2-1; D is unresolved. V was cut by 6 bases and J by 0 bases, with 9 bases left in between. The CDR3 extends over 14 amino acids.

The chain carries TRBV7-2 and TRBJ1-5; possibly TRBD1 for D (5 bases). Looked up from germline, CDR1 is SGHTA and CDR2 is FQGNSA. Trimming pared 2 bases from V and 2 bases from J, leaving 10 bases between. The CDR3 is 15 amino acids. In DNA form, the CDR3 reads TGTGCCAGCAGCTTACAGGGCCGGGGCAATCAGCCCCAGCATTTT. Its translation is CASSLQGRGNQPQHF.

Only a few counts were recorded for this clonotype. The rearrangement uses TRBV7-2 and TRBJ2-1; 7 positions match TRBD1. The CDR3 loop spans 14 amino acids. Germline V gives CDR1 SGHTA, CDR2 FQGNSA. V trimming: 5 bases; J trimming: 3 bases; junction bases outside the gene matches: 4. The DNA of the CDR3 is TGTGCCAGCAGCCCCAGACAGGGCTACAATGAGCAGTTCTTC. Its translation is CASSPRQGYNEQFF.

V gene TRBV11-2 combines with J gene TRBJ2-3; the D is unclear. CDR1 SGHAT and CDR2 FQNNGV come from the germline V gene. The length of the CDR3 is 12 residues. V gave up 6 bases and J gave up 5 bases, with 9 bases separating them. CDR3 region: CASSRNIDTQYF. The CDR3 nucleotides are TGTGCCAGCAGTCGCAATATAGATACGCAGTATTTT.

The chain links TRBV25-1 to TRBJ2-7, with D perhaps matching TRBD1 (5 bases). The CDR3 spans 15 residues. The germline V gene has CDR1 MGHDK and CDR2 SYGVNS. The ends were cut back, 3 bases at V and 2 bases at J, with 14 bases in the middle. Written as DNA, the CDR3 is TGTGCCAGCAGTGACGCTCGACAGTTCCCCTACGAGCAGTACTTC. Residues: CASSDARQFPYEQYF.

There are a few counts of this clonotype. The chain joins TRBV6-2 or TRBV6-3 to TRBJ2-5; 10 bases match TRBD1. Germline V gene lookup returns CDR1 MNHEY and CDR2 SVGEGT. The CDR3 extends over 15 amino acids. V gave up 2 bases and J gave up 5 bases; unmatched junction bases: 5. The CDR3 is CASSYPRTGGETQYF. CDR3 in DNA: TGTGCCAGCAGTTACCCGAGGACAGGGGGGGAGACCCAGTACTTC.

There are many counts of this clonotype. This rearrangement joins TRBV5-1 to TRBJ1-2, with D unclear. V shed 1 base and J shed 4 bases, with 8 bases lying between them. Germline CDR1 reads SGHRS; CDR2 reads YFSETQ. The CDR3 is 13 amino acids. The CDR3 protein is CASSLSGSYGYTF. CDR3 bases: TGCGCCAGCAGCTTGTCGGGGTCCTATGGCTACACCTTC.

The chain has TRBV20-1 and TRBJ2-3; the match to TRBD2 covers 11 bases. Germline trimming cut 2 bases from V and 4 bases from J; bases unmatched to any gene: 8. In germline, CDR1 is DFQATT, CDR2 SNEGSKA (reference sequence). The CDR3 has 16 amino acids. The CDR3 nucleotides are TGCAGTGCTAGAACTACTAGCGGGAGTCCCCCAGATACGCAGTATTTT. Translating gives CSARTTSGSPPDTQYF.

This clonotype was counted only a few times. The chain couples TRBV5-1 to TRBJ2-3; no reliable D call. The CDR3 length is 16 residues. Trimming left V 0 bases short and J 2 bases short, with 13 bases between. Germline V gene data show CDR1 as SGHRS and CDR2 as YFSETQ. This chain's CDR3 is CASSLGQPYATDTQYF. The CDR3 DNA follows: TGCGCCAGCAGCTTGGGACAACCGTACGCCACAGATACGCAGTATTTT.

The V and J genes are TRBV20-1 and TRBJ2-5; weak D call: TRBD2 (6 bases). The CDR3 sequence is 16 residues long. Germline V gene data show CDR1 as DFQATT and CDR2 as SNEGSKA (reference sequence). V was trimmed by 0 bases and J by 4 bases, leaving 18 bases between them. This CDR3 is CSARDTKRASLETQYF. In DNA, the CDR3 is TGCAGTGCTAGAGATACTAAGCGGGCCTCTTTAGAGACCCAGTACTTC.

This clonotype was counted only a few times. The chain uses TRBV20-1 and TRBJ2-1; 7 bases are a match to TRBD2. The germline V gene has CDR1 DFQATT and CDR2 SNEGSKA (reference sequence). CDR3 length equals 15 residues. The junction had 12 bases not matched to a gene; V was cut back by 1 base and J by 9 bases. For the CDR3, the DNA is TGCAGTGCTAGAGCCCTCGCGGGAGACCTGGCTGAGCAGTTCTTC. Translated, it gives CSARALAGDLAEQFF.

This clonotype showed up just a few times. This chain joins TRBV2 and TRBJ2-7; 7 bases map to TRBD2. V shed 4 bases and J 10 bases; nucleotides not matched to a gene: 4. Germline CDR1 and CDR2: SNHLY and FYNNEI. The CDR3 runs 11 residues. The CDR3 sequence is CASSGGTTQYF. The CDR3 DNA reads TGTGCCAGCAGTGGGGGGACTACTCAGTACTTC.

This clonotype has a single count. This chain connects TRBV28 to TRBJ1-1; 12 positions agree with TRBD1. The CDR3 loop spans 16 amino acids. V lost 5 bases, J lost 5 bases, and 9 bases stayed unmatched. Germline V lookup: CDR1 MDHEN, CDR2 SYDVKM. CDR3 region: CASSRPGQGAQTEAFF. The CDR3 DNA sequence: TGTGCCAGCAGTCGACCGGGACAGGGGGCGCAAACTGAAGCTTTCTTT.

The gene calls are TRBV4-1 and TRBJ1-4; D is undetermined. CDR1 is MGHRA and CDR2 is YSYEKL in the germline V gene. V was pared by 0 bases and J by 4 bases, with 9 bases between. The CDR3 consists of 15 residues. CDR3 protein: CASSQDLGFNEKLFF. The CDR3, as DNA: TGCGCCAGCAGCCAAGATTTAGGTTTTAATGAAAAACTGTTTTTT.

The sample holds a few counts of this clonotype. This chain links TRBV6-5 with TRBJ2-3, with a tentative D call TRBD2 (6 bases). This CDR3 spans 16 amino acids. Germline-derived CDR1 and CDR2 are MNHEY and SVGAGI. The V and J ends lost 2 bases and 0 bases respectively, with 12 bases between them. The CDR3 spells CASSYGGALSTDTQYF. CDR3 nucleotides: TGTGCCAGCAGTTACGGCGGGGCTCTAAGCACAGATACGCAGTATTTT.